This note documents a single TCR beta chain sequence. Antigen unknown. PCR was performed using 60 Vbeta and 13 Jbeta primers. The repertoire was sequenced with immunoSEQ multiplex PCR; TCRdb's copy has only in-frame clones and lacks some. The profile covers roughly 74,000 clones, with 78% appearing a single time and less than 2% taken by the ten largest. These data originate in a study of cytomegalovirus exposure and HLA in healthy donors. Study summary: In an early release, HLA-typed donors contributed 80 million to 95 million unique TCR sequences.

The study's findings and limits: Across all donors, roughly uniform sequencing depth was an assumption of the presence/absence analyses. A later look showed TCR association rates differing by HLA locus, highest for DRB1 and lowest for HLA-C. Per published reports, the classifier diagnosed cytomegalovirus status with high specificity and sensitivity.

The V gene lost 2 bases and the J gene lost 10 bases, with 9 bases spanning the gap. The length of the CDR3 is 13 residues. The germline V gene encodes CDR1 MNHEY and CDR2 SVGAGI. This clonotype was sampled from a man aged 35 to 55 in good health and CMV-seronegative. This sequence joins TRBV6-5 and TRBJ1-6; D possibly corresponds to TRBD1 (5 bases). The material sequenced was PBMCs. This CDR3 reads CASSYGAGSPLHF. The CDR3 nucleotides read TGTGCCAGCAGTTACGGGGCAGGGTCACCCCTCCACTTT.